Below, one T cell receptor beta chain is given with its context. Its specificity is unknown. This sample is part of a study of blood T cell dynamics during melanoma immunotherapy. Germline trimming cut 4 bases from V and 6 bases from J; bases unmatched to any gene: 9. Germline V gene lookup returns CDR1 MGHRA and CDR2 YSYEKL. The CDR3 is 16 residues long. DNA loading was fixed at 350 ng for all bulk PBMC samples. TCRdb's copy holds only in-frame clones and misses some; the assay was immunoSEQ multiplex PCR. The sample records 15,000 or so clones, about 83% being singletons. Study-wide points: Whether repertoire-driving clones were melanoma-specific could not be determined.

Time point given: week 3, after first cycle of checkpoint inhibitor. The chain is built from TRBV4-1 and TRBJ2-2; 9 nucleotides line up with TRBD2. Sequencing was performed on blood, taken from a patient treated with checkpoint blockade. The origin of this receptor is a human donor with melanoma. The CDR3 sequence is CASSPIGTSRSGELFF. CDR3 nucleotides: TGCGCCAGCAGCCCAATCGGGACTAGCCGTTCCGGGGAGCTGTTTTTT.